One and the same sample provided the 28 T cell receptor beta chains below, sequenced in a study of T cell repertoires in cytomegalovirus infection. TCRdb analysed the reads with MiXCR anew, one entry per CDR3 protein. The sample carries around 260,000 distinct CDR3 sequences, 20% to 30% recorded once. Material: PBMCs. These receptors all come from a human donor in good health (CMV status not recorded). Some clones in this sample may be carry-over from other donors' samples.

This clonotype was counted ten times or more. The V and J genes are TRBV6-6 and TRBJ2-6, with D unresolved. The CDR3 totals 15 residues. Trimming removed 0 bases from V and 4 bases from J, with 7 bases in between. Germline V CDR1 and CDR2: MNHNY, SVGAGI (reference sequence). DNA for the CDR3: TGTGCCAGCAGTTACTCCGGTTCAGGGGCCAACGTCCTGACTTTC. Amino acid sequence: CASSYSGSGANVLTF.

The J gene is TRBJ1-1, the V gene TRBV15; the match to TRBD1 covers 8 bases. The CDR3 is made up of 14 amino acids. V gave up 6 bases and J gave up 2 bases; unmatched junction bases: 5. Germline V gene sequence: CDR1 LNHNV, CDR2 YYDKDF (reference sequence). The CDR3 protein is CATRYGQGNTEAFF. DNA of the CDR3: TGTGCCACCAGATATGGACAGGGAAACACTGAAGCTTTCTTT.

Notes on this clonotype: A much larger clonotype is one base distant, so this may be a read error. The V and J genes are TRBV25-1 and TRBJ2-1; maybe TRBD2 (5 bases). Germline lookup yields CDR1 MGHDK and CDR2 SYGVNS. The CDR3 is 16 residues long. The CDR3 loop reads CASSEFSGRSYHEQFF. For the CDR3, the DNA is TGTGCCAGCAGTGAATTCAGCGGACGCTCCTACCATGAGCAGTTCTTC. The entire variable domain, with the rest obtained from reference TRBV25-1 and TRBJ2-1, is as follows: EADIYQTPRYLVIGTGKKITLECSQTMGHDKMYWYQQDPGMELHLIHYSYGVNSTEKGDLSSESTVSRIRTEHFPLTLESARPSHTSQYLCASSEFSGRSYHEQFFGPGTRLTVL.

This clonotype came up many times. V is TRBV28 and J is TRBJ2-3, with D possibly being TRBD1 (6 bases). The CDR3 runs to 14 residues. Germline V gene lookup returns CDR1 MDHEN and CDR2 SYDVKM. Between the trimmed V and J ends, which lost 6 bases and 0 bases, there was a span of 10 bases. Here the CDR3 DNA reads TGTGCCAGCAGGGTGGACAGTAGCACAGATACGCAGTATTTT. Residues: CASRVDSSTDTQYF. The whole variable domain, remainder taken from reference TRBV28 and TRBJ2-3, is DVKVTQSSRYLVKRTGEKVFLECVQDMDHENMFWYRQDPGLGLRLIYFSYDVKMKEKGDIPEGYSVSREKKERFSLILESASTNQTSMYLCASRVDSSTDTQYFGPGTRLTVL.

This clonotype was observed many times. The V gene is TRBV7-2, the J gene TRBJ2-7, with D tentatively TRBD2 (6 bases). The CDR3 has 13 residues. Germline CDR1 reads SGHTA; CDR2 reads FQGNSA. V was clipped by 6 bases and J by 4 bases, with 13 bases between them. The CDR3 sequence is CASRVPGLYEQYF. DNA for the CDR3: TGTGCCAGCAGGGTGCCGGGACTTTACGAGCAGTACTTC.

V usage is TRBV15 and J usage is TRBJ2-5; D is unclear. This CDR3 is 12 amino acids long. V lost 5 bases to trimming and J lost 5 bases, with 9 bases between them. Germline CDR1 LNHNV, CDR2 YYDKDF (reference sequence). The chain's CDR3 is CATSAVSETQYF. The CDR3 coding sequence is TGTGCCACCAGCGCCGTAAGCGAGACCCAGTACTTC.

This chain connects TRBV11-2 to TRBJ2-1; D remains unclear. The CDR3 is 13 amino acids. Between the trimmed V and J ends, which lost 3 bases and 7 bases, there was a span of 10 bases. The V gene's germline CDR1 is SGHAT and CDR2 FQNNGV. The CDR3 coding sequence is TGTGCCAGCAGCTTTGGCCTAGTGAATGAGCAGTTCTTC. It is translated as CASSFGLVNEQFF. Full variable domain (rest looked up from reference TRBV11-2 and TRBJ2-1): EAGVAQSPRYKIIEKRQSVAFWCNPISGHATLYWYQQILGQGPKLLIQFQNNGVVDDSQLPKDRFSAERLKGVDSTLKIQPAKLEDSAVYLCASSFGLVNEQFFGPGTRLTVL.

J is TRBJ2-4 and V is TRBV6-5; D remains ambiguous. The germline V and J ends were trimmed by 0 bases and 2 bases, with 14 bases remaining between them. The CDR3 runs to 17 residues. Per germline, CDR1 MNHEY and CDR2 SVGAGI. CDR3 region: CASSYSPPTMTKNIQYF. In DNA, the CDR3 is TGTGCCAGCAGTTACTCCCCTCCGACAATGACCAAAAACATTCAGTACTTC.

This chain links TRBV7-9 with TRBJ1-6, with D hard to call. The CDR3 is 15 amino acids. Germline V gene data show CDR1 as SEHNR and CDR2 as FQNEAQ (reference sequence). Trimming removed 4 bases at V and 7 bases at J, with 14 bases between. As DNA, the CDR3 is TGTGCCAGCAGCTCCACGTCAGGCCGAAATTCACCCCTCCACTTT. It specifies CASSSTSGRNSPLHF.

This CDR3 is CSATRTEAGGYGEQFF. CDR3 coding DNA: TGCAGTGCCACACGTACCGAAGCGGGAGGTTACGGAGAGCAGTTCTTC. The V call is TRBV20-1, the J call TRBJ2-1, with 9 bases lining up with TRBD2. The V gene end was trimmed by 6 bases and the J gene end by 10 bases; junction bases not matched to a gene: 19. There are 16 residues in the CDR3. Germline CDR1 is DFQATT and CDR2 is SNEGSKA (reference sequence).

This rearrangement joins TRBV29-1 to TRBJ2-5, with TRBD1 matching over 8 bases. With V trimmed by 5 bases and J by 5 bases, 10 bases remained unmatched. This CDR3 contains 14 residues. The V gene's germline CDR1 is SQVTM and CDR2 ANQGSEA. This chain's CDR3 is CSVISGGSQETQYF. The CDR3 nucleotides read TGCAGCGTTATCTCAGGGGGCAGTCAGGAGACCCAGTACTTC.

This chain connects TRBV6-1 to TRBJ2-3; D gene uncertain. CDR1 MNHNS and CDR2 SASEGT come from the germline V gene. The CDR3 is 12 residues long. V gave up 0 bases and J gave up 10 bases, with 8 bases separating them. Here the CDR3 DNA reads TGTGCCAGCAGTGAAGCGAGTCAATCGCAGTATTTT. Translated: CASSEASQSQYF.

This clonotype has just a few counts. In DNA, the CDR3 is TGTGCCAGCAGACCCGGGGAGGTGGGGACCCAGTACTTC. This translates into CASRPGEVGTQYF. The V call is TRBV6-5, the J call TRBJ2-5; weak D call: TRBD2 (6 bases). Trimming removed 6 bases at V and 7 bases at J, with 15 bases between. Germline loops: CDR1 MNHEY, CDR2 SVGAGI. CDR3 length equals 13 residues.

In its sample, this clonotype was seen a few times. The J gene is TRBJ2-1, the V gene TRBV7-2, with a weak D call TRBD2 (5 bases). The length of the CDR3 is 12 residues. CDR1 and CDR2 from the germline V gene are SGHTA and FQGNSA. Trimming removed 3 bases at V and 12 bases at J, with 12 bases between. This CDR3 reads CASSLSERGQFF. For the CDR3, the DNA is TGTGCCAGCAGCTTGTCTGAACGGGGGCAGTTCTTC. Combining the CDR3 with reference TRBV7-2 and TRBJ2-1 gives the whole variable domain GAGVSQSPSNKVTEKGKDVELRCDPISGHTALYWYRQSLGQGLEFLIYFQGNSAPDKSGLPSDRFSAERTGGSVSTLTIQRTQQEDSAVYLCASSLSERGQFFGPGTRLTVL.

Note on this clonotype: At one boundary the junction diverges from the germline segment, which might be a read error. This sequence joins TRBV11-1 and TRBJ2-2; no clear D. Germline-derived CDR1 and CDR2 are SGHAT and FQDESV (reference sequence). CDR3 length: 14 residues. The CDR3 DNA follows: TGTACCAGCAGCTCCGGGCCTAACACCGGGGAGCTGTTTTTT. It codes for CTSSSGPNTGELFF.

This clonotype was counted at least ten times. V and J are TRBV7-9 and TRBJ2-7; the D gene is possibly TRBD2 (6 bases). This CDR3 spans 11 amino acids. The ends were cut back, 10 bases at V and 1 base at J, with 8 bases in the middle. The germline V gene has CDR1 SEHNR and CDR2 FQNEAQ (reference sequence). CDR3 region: CATGDSYEQYF. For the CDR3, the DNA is TGTGCCACGGGGGATTCCTACGAGCAGTACTTC.

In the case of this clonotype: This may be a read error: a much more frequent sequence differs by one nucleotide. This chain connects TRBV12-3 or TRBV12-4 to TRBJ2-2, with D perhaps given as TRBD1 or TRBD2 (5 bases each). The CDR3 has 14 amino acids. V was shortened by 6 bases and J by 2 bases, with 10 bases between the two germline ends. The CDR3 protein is CASRPGPNTGELFF. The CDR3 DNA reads TGTGCCAGCAGGCCGGGACCTAACACCGGGGAGCTGTTTTTT.

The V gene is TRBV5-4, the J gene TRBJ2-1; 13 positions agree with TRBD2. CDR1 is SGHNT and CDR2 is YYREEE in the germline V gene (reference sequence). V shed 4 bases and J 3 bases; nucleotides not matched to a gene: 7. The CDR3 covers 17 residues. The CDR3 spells CASSKGLAGELYNEQFF. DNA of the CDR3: TGTGCCAGCAGCAAAGGACTAGCGGGAGAGCTCTACAATGAGCAGTTCTTC.

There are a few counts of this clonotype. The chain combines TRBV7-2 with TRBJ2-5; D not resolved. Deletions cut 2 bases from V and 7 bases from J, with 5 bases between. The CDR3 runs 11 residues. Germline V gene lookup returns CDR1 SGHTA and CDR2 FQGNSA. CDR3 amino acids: CASSLRGTQYF. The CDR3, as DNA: TGTGCCAGCAGCTTACGTGGGACCCAGTACTTC.

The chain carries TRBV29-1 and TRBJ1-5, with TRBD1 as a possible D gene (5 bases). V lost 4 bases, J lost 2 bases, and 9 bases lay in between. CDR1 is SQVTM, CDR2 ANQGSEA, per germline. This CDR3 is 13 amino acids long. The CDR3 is CSVGPGGNQPQHF. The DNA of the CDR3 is TGCAGCGTTGGACCGGGGGGCAATCAGCCCCAGCATTTT.

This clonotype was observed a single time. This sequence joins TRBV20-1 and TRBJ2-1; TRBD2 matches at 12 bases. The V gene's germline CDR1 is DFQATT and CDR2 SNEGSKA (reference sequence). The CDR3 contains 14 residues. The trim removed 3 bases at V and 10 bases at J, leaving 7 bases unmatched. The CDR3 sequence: CSASLAGGFVEQFF. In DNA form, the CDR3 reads TGCAGTGCTAGCCTAGCGGGAGGGTTCGTCGAGCAGTTCTTC.

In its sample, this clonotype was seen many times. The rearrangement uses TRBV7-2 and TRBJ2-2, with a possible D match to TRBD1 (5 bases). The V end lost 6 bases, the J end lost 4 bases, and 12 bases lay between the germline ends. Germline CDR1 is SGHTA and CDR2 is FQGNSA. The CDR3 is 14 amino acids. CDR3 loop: CASRQTATTGELFF. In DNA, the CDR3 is TGTGCCAGCAGGCAGACAGCTACCACCGGGGAGCTGTTTTTT.

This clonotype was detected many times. In nucleotides, the CDR3 is TGTGCCATCGGGGGACTAGCGGGGGGCCTTGGGGAGCTGTTTTTT. Its protein product is CAIGGLAGGLGELFF. The chain recombines TRBV10-3 with TRBJ2-2, with TRBD2 matching 15 bases. CDR3 size: 15 residues. Per germline, CDR1 ENHRY and CDR2 SYGVKD. The V and J ends lost 8 bases and 8 bases, in that order; junction bases with no gene match: 6.

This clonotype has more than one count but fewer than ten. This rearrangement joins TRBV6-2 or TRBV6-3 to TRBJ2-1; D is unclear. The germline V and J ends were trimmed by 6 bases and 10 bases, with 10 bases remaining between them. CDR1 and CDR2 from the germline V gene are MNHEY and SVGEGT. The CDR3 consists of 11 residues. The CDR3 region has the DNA TGTGCCAGCAGCCCCTCACTCGAGCAGTTCTTC. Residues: CASSPSLEQFF.

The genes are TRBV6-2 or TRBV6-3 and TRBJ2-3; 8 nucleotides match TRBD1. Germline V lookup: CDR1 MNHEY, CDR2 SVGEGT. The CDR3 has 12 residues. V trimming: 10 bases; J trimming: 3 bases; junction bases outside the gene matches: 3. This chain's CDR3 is CATGGRTDTQYF. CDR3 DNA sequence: TGTGCCACAGGGGGCAGGACAGATACGCAGTATTTT.

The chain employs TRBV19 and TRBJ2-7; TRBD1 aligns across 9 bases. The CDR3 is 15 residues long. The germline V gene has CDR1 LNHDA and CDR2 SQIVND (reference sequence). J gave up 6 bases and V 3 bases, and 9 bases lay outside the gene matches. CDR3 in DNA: TGTGCCAGTAGTATGGGCCTGGGACAGGGTGGCGAGCAGTACTTC. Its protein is CASSMGLGQGGEQYF.

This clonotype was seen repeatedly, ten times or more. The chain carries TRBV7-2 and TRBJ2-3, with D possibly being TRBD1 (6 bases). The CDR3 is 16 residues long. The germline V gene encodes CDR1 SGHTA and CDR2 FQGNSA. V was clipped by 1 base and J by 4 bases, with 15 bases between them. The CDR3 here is CASSLDRAHKADTQYF. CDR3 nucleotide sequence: TGTGCCAGCAGCTTAGACAGGGCGCATAAAGCAGATACGCAGTATTTT. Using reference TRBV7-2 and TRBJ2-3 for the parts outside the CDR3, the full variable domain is GAGVSQSPSNKVTEKGKDVELRCDPISGHTALYWYRQSLGQGLEFLIYFQGNSAPDKSGLPSDRFSAERTGGSVSTLTIQRTQQEDSAVYLCASSLDRAHKADTQYFGPGTRLTVL.

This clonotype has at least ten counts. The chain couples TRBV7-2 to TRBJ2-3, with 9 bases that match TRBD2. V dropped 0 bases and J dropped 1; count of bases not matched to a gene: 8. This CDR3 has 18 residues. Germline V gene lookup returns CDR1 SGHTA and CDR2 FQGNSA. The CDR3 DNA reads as TGTGCCAGCAGCTTAGCGAAAGGGTCTAGCGGGGGCACAGATACGCAGTATTTT. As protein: CASSLAKGSSGGTDTQYF.